This passage covers 12 T cell receptor beta chains from one sample sequenced in a study of OX40 agonist ivuxolimab in advanced cancers. The protocol was immunoSEQ multiplex PCR, while the TCRdb copy is restricted to in-frame clones and leaves out a portion. The profile shows about 96,000 clones, roughly four fifths of them singletons. This sample comprised CD4+ or CD8+ T cells sorted from blood, obtained in a trial of the OX40 agonist ivuxolimab. The receptors shown here come from an adult with an advanced solid tumor such as melanoma, head and neck, liver or kidney cancer.

V and J are TRBV5-1 and TRBJ2-5; D is perhaps TRBD1 (5 bases). CDR3 size: 14 residues. V dropped 5 bases and J dropped 3 bases, with 14 bases sitting between them. Germline V lookup: CDR1 SGHRS, CDR2 YFSETQ. The CDR3 DNA reads as TGCGCCAGCAGAGGGGTGGGCGTAAAAGAGACCCAGTACTTC. Translation: CASRGVGVKETQYF.

The V gene is TRBV2, the J gene TRBJ1-1, with D perhaps matching TRBD1 (5 bases). Germline assignment: CDR1 SNHLY and CDR2 FYNNEI. V was shortened by 7 bases and J by 1 base, with 16 bases between the two germline ends. The CDR3 length is 15 residues. CDR3 in amino acids: CASTRRRVENTEAFF. The CDR3, as DNA: TGTGCCAGCACGCGCCGCAGGGTGGAGAACACTGAAGCTTTCTTT.

The rearrangement links TRBV5-1 to TRBJ1-2; D not resolved. The ends were cut back, 4 bases at V and 4 bases at J, with 14 bases in the middle. CDR3 length: 14 residues. Per germline, CDR1 SGHRS and CDR2 YFSETQ. The CDR3 loop reads CASSPRGGSYGYTF. The CDR3, as DNA: TGCGCCAGCAGCCCCCGAGGTGGATCCTATGGCTACACCTTC.

This clone showed up just a few times. As DNA, the CDR3 is TGTGCCAGCAGCTTCCCAGGGGGCAGCGAGACCCAGTACTTC. It codes for CASSFPGGSETQYF. The J gene is TRBJ2-5, the V gene TRBV5-6, with TRBD1 identical over 8 bases. The J segment lost 5 bases and the V segment lost 2 bases, leaving 5 bases of the junction unmatched. The germline gives CDR1 SGHDT, CDR2 YYEEEE. The CDR3 contains 14 residues.

This chain links TRBV5-6 with TRBJ2-1; 7 nucleotides line up with TRBD1. The germline CDR1 and CDR2 sequences are SGHDT and YYEEEE. The CDR3 consists of 15 residues. The J segment lost 2 bases and the V segment lost 5 bases, leaving 7 bases of the junction unmatched. CDR3 residues: CASSPRQGTYNEQFF. CDR3 in DNA: TGTGCCAGCAGTCCCCGACAGGGAACCTACAATGAGCAGTTCTTC.

The chain joins TRBV10-1 to TRBJ2-3, with 8 bases aligning to TRBD2. After removal of 6 bases from V and 0 bases from J, the junction contained 2 bases not matched to a gene. Germline CDR1 is WNHNN and CDR2 is SYGVQD (reference sequence). The CDR3 consists of 14 residues. DNA of the CDR3: TGCGCCAGCAGGCCTAGCGGGAGCACAGATACGCAGTATTTT. This gives the protein CASRPSGSTDTQYF.

J is TRBJ2-2 and V is TRBV7-8; TRBD2 aligns across 15 bases. This CDR3 has 17 residues. Germline loops: CDR1 SGHVS, CDR2 FQNEAQ. Germline trimming cut 5 bases from V and 5 bases from J; bases unmatched to any gene: 6. The CDR3 coding sequence is TGTGCCAGCAGCCCCGGACTAGCGGGGGGGAGGACCGGGGAGCTGTTTTTT. This translates into CASSPGLAGGRTGELFF.

The CDR3 is CASSIEGHTSSYNEQFF. The CDR3 DNA sequence: TGTGCCAGTAGTATAGAGGGACATACGAGCTCCTACAATGAGCAGTTCTTC. V is TRBV19 and J is TRBJ2-1; a weak D match, TRBD1 (6 bases). Between the trimmed V and J ends, which lost 0 bases and 0 bases, there was a span of 12 bases. Per germline, CDR1 LNHDA and CDR2 SQIVND (reference sequence). CDR3 size: 17 residues. The full variable domain, completed using reference TRBV19 and TRBJ2-1, is DGGITQSPKYLFRKEGQNVTLSCEQNLNHDAMYWYRQDPGQGLRLIYYSQIVNDFQKGDIAEGYSVSREKKESFPLTVTSAQKNPTAFYLCASSIEGHTSSYNEQFFGPGTRLTVL.

The V gene is TRBV12-5, the J gene TRBJ2-1, with 7 bases lining up with TRBD2. The CDR3 is made up of 16 amino acids. Unmatched junction bases numbered 9, after V lost 6 bases and J lost 1 base. The V gene's germline CDR1 is LGHNT and CDR2 FRNRAP. In DNA form, the CDR3 reads TGTGCTAGTGGAGACCGCCTAGCGGATTCCTACAATGAGCAGTTCTTC. This encodes CASGDRLADSYNEQFF.

The gene calls are TRBV30 and TRBJ1-5; D unresolved. Per the germline V gene, CDR1 is GTSNPN and CDR2 is SVGIG (reference sequence). V dropped 2 bases and J dropped 6 bases, with 11 bases sitting between them. The length of the CDR3 is 13 residues. This CDR3 reads CAWSPGGPQPQHF. The CDR3 bases are TGTGCCTGGAGTCCCGGAGGACCTCAGCCCCAGCATTTT.

The chain joins TRBV29-1 to TRBJ2-1, with 9 bases matching TRBD1. The CDR3 consists of 16 residues. The germline V gene has CDR1 SQVTM and CDR2 ANQGSEA. V was pared by 6 bases and J by 1 base, with 10 bases of the junction left unmatched. In DNA, the CDR3 is TGCAGCGTGGGGACAGGGTCAGGAGGGTCCTACAATGAGCAGTTCTTC. Amino acid sequence: CSVGTGSGGSYNEQFF.

The V and J genes are TRBV5-1 and TRBJ2-7; tentative D call: TRBD2 (5 bases). There are 12 residues in the CDR3. From germline, CDR1 is SGHRS and CDR2 YFSETQ. Trimming removed 5 bases at V and 5 bases at J, with 11 bases between. CDR3 nucleotide sequence: TGCGCCAGCAGTCCGAGGGCGGACGAGCAGTACTTC. Translation: CASSPRADEQYF.